This T cell receptor (beta chain) appears in the sequencing data of a study of T cell repertoires in cytomegalovirus infection. As for the study in general: Evidence of both CMV infection and a matching HLA type came from public TCR beta signatures.

CDR3 size: 15 residues. Germline V lookup: CDR1 DFQATT, CDR2 SNEGSKA (reference sequence). With V trimmed by 3 bases and J by 8 bases, 6 bases remained unmatched. Via MiXCR, TCRdb re-called the reads, giving one row per CDR3 protein. The sample has 490,000 or so distinct CDR3 sequences, roughly 12% seen once. Study observations and caveats: Individuals carrying CMV plus the relevant HLA were identified by cumulative frequency of public TCR beta families. The ex vivo response was dominated by HLA-C-restricted CMV-specific TCR beta clonotypes.

Comment on this clonotype: Its target is unknown.

V is TRBV20-1 and J is TRBJ2-1; TRBD2 matches at 14 bases. This receptor was identified in a human donor in good health (CMV status not recorded). Some clones in this sample may be carry-over from other donors' samples. Sequencing was performed on PBMCs. CDR3 DNA: TGCAGTGCTAGGAAGACTAGCGGGGGGGCCCATGAGCAGTTCTTC. This encodes CSARKTSGGAHEQFF.